Shown below are 24 T cell receptor beta chains from a single sample sequenced in a study of blood T cell repertoires in COVID-19 (dated by TCRdb to the early 2020s). The library was generated by the immunoSEQ multiplex PCR assay. Held by TCRdb, this immuneACCESS table contains in-frame sequences only and omits some clones. Under half of the omission traces to an unresolved V gene where checked; the cause of the rest is unknown. The sample table contains some 100,000 clones; only one count was recorded for over 75% of them. The ten biggest clones cover approximately 7% of the sample. Sequencing was carried out using peripheral blood. These receptors came from a woman aged 45-59 years with acute or convalescent COVID-19.

This clone was recorded once. This chain links TRBV7-8 with TRBJ2-1; tentatively, D is TRBD2 (6 bases). V was cut by 1 base and J by 2 bases, with 18 bases left in between. The CDR3 extends over 18 amino acids. From germline, CDR1 is SGHVS and CDR2 FQNEAQ. CDR3 residues: CASSLEGLTSRAYNEQFF. The CDR3 nucleotides read TGTGCCAGCAGCTTAGAGGGGCTAACTAGCAGGGCCTACAATGAGCAGTTCTTC.

The V gene is TRBV2, the J gene TRBJ1-1, with D maybe TRBD1 (5 bases). The V end was cut by 6 bases, the J end by 10 bases, with 15 bases between. The CDR3 loop spans 12 amino acids. Per germline, CDR1 SNHLY and CDR2 FYNNEI. The CDR3 is CASRADTAVAFF. The CDR3 DNA sequence: TGTGCCAGCAGGGCGGACACGGCCGTAGCTTTCTTT.

The chain joins TRBV27 to TRBJ1-1, with 7 bases aligning to TRBD1. Trimming took 6 bases from V and 4 from J; bases not matched to a gene: 8. Per the germline V gene, CDR1 is MNHEY and CDR2 is SMNVEV (reference sequence). This CDR3 region has 14 residues. The CDR3 sequence is CASSQIRGSTEAFF. CDR3 DNA: TGTGCCAGCAGCCAAATCAGGGGGAGCACTGAAGCTTTCTTT.

The V call is TRBV9, the J call TRBJ1-1; D remains ambiguous. V was clipped by 0 bases and J by 3 bases, with 6 bases between them. The CDR3 is 13 residues long. Germline lookup yields CDR1 SGDLS and CDR2 YYNGEE. CDR3 protein: CASSVGQYTEAFF. The CDR3 region has the DNA TGTGCCAGCAGCGTAGGGCAGTACACTGAAGCTTTCTTT.

This rearrangement joins TRBV6-5 to TRBJ1-6, with D possibly TRBD1 on 6 matching bases. The CDR3 length is 14 residues. Germline V lookup: CDR1 MNHEY, CDR2 SVGAGI. The ends were cut back, 5 bases at V and 10 bases at J, with 15 bases in the middle. CDR3 loop: CASSPRQGHSPLHF. The CDR3 nucleotides read TGTGCCAGCAGTCCTCGGCAGGGGCACTCACCCCTCCACTTT.

This clone appeared once. The chain carries TRBV5-1 and TRBJ1-4; D is possibly TRBD1 (5 bases). Germline CDR1 SGHRS, CDR2 YFSETQ. The ends were cut back, 3 bases at V and 4 bases at J, with 7 bases in the middle. The CDR3 covers 13 residues. CDR3 in amino acids: CASSSGGNEKLFF. The CDR3 DNA follows: TGCGCCAGCAGCTCGGGGGGTAATGAAAAACTGTTTTTT.

This chain uses TRBV11-1 with TRBJ2-3; TRBD1 matches 8 bases. The trim removed 5 bases at V and 3 bases at J, leaving 7 bases unmatched. CDR1 and CDR2 (germline): SGHAT, FQDESV (reference sequence). CDR3 size: 15 residues. This chain's CDR3 is CASSPPRTGTDTQYF. CDR3 nucleotide sequence: TGTGCCAGCAGCCCACCCCGGACAGGGACAGATACGCAGTATTTT.

The chain recombines TRBV28 with TRBJ1-4, with D possibly TRBD1 on 6 matching bases. The CDR3 is 15 residues long. Germline assignment: CDR1 MDHEN and CDR2 SYDVKM. Trimming removed 10 bases from V and 0 bases from J, with 15 bases in between. The CDR3 DNA reads as TGTGCCACGACCCCATCAGGGGCAACTAATGAAAAACTGTTTTTT. The encoded protein is CATTPSGATNEKLFF.

The rearrangement joins TRBV12-3 or TRBV12-4 to TRBJ2-7; a weak D match, TRBD1 (7 bases). The V and J ends lost 7 bases and 7 bases respectively, with 14 bases between them. The CDR3 is 12 residues long. The CDR3 loop is CASTRGVGEQYF. The CDR3 nucleotides read TGTGCCAGCACCAGGGGGGTGGGGGAGCAGTACTTC.

This clone appeared once. This chain connects TRBV2 to TRBJ1-6; TRBD1 matches at 9 bases. Germline CDR1 and CDR2: SNHLY and FYNNEI. This CDR3 is 14 amino acids long. Trimming cost V 6 bases and J 10 bases; bases outside gene matches: 7. CDR3 sequence: CASSSGTGYSPLHF. CDR3 DNA: TGTGCCAGCAGCTCCGGGACAGGGTACTCACCCCTCCACTTT.

This chain uses TRBV3-1 (or the pseudogene TRBV3-2) with TRBJ2-7, with D unresolved. V was cut by 2 bases and J by 4 bases, with 6 bases left in between. Per germline, CDR1 LGHDT and CDR2 YNNKEL (reference sequence). The CDR3 runs 12 residues. CDR3: CASSQYSYEQYF. Here the CDR3 DNA reads TGTGCCAGCAGCCAATACAGTTACGAGCAGTACTTC.

V is TRBV3-1 (or the pseudogene TRBV3-2) and J is TRBJ2-3, with 14 positions matching TRBD2. This CDR3 region has 21 residues. CDR1 and CDR2 from the germline V gene are LGHDT and YNNKEL (reference sequence). Losses at the gene ends were 1 base for V and 0 bases for J; bases not matched to a gene: 12. The CDR3 DNA reads TGTGCCAGCAGCCAAGCCCGACGGGGACTAGCGGGGGACTCTAGCACAGATACGCAGTATTTT. It translates to CASSQARRGLAGDSSTDTQYF.

On this clone itself: Mismatch with germline at one junction end may stem from a read error. The chain uses TRBV18 and TRBJ2-7; 9 positions match TRBD1. This CDR3 comprises 16 residues. The germline V gene encodes CDR1 KGHSH and CDR2 LQKENI. The CDR3 sequence: CASSPVPGQGVTSPKF. In DNA, the CDR3 is TGTGCCAGCTCACCGGTACCGGGACAGGGAGTAACAAGCCCTAAATTC.

The gene calls are TRBV25-1 and TRBJ1-2, with D hard to call. Germline CDR1 is MGHDK and CDR2 is SYGVNS. CDR3 size: 13 residues. Trimming removed 4 bases from V and 5 bases from J, with 11 bases in between. This CDR3 is CASSVVGGYGYTF. CDR3 DNA: TGTGCCAGCAGTGTCGTCGGAGGTTATGGCTACACCTTC.

The chain carries TRBV5-6 and TRBJ1-2; 8 bases are a match to TRBD1. V dropped 1 base and J dropped 2; count of bases not matched to a gene: 1. Germline V CDR1 and CDR2: SGHDT, YYEEEE. This CDR3 has 14 residues. The CDR3 sequence is CASSLTGGNYGYTF. In DNA form, the CDR3 reads TGTGCCAGCAGCTTGACAGGGGGGAACTATGGCTACACCTTC.

This chain joins TRBV5-4 and TRBJ2-1, with 8 positions matching TRBD1. In germline, CDR1 is SGHNT, CDR2 YYREEE (reference sequence). J was trimmed by 5 bases and V by 4 bases; bases with no gene match: 8. CDR3 length: 15 amino acids. CDR3 protein: CASSKDRGYHNEQFF. In DNA, the CDR3 is TGTGCCAGCAGCAAAGACAGGGGATATCACAATGAGCAGTTCTTC. Using reference TRBV5-4 and TRBJ2-1 for the parts outside the CDR3, the full variable domain is ETGVTQSPTHLIKTRGQQVTLRCSSQSGHNTVSWYQQALGQGPQFIFQYYREEENGRGNFPPRFSGLQFPNYSSELNVNALELDDSALYLCASSKDRGYHNEQFFGPGTRLTVL.

In nucleotides, the CDR3 is TGTGCCAGCAGCCTCGGACAGGCAACTAATGAAAAACTGTTTTTT. Its protein product is CASSLGQATNEKLFF. The chain joins TRBV7-2 to TRBJ1-4; TRBD1 agrees at 7 bases. Germline V gene sequence: CDR1 SGHTA, CDR2 FQGNSA. With V trimmed by 5 bases and J by 0 bases, 3 bases remained unmatched. This CDR3 has 15 residues.

The rearrangement links TRBV5-1 to TRBJ1-1; D call uncertain. Germline-derived CDR1 and CDR2 are SGHRS and YFSETQ. The germline V and J ends were trimmed by 0 bases and 1 base, with 13 bases remaining between them. This CDR3 contains 16 residues. The CDR3 sequence is CASSLALRVPNTEAFF. The DNA of the CDR3 is TGCGCCAGCAGCTTGGCCCTGCGGGTTCCGAACACTGAAGCTTTCTTT.

The chain combines TRBV3-1 (or the pseudogene TRBV3-2) with TRBJ1-1; D remains ambiguous. Per germline, CDR1 LGHDT and CDR2 YNNKEL (reference sequence). The CDR3 has 14 residues. The V end lost 3 bases, the J end lost 5 bases, and 13 bases lay between the germline ends. CDR3 nucleotides: TGTGCCAGCAGCCATTGGGAAAGGAGGACTGAAGCTTTCTTT. It specifies CASSHWERRTEAFF.

The chain links TRBV3-1 (or the pseudogene TRBV3-2) to TRBJ2-7; 10 bases agree with TRBD2. The CDR3 totals 15 residues. V lost 4 bases, J lost 6 bases, and 9 bases stayed unmatched. The germline V gene encodes CDR1 LGHDT and CDR2 YNNKEL (reference sequence). In DNA, the CDR3 is TGTGCCAGCAGCCCCTTAGCGGGGGGCCGGGTCGAGCAGTACTTC. It encodes CASSPLAGGRVEQYF.

Remarks on this clone: One junction end disagrees with the germline gene, perhaps due to a read error. The chain couples TRBV7-7 to TRBJ2-1, with 11 bases fitting TRBD2. The CDR3 consists of 16 residues. Looked up from germline, CDR1 is SSHAT and CDR2 is FNYEAQ (reference sequence). For the CDR3, the DNA is TGTGCTAGCAGCTTCGGAGGGACTAGCGGAAACAATGAGCAGTTCTTC. Protein product: CASSFGGTSGNNEQFF.

This clone was seen a few times. This rearrangement joins TRBV5-4 to TRBJ2-3; TRBD1 might be the D (5 bases). The CDR3 length is 14 residues. Trimming stripped 7 bases from V and 3 bases from J, with 15 bases between. Germline loops: CDR1 SGHNT, CDR2 YYREEE (reference sequence). In nucleotides, the CDR3 is TGTGCCAGCCTCAACCAGGGTGGGACAGATACGCAGTATTTT. Its translation: CASLNQGGTDTQYF.

Turning to this clone: This same CDR3 is encoded by further DNA sequences in the sample. V usage is TRBV9 and J usage is TRBJ1-2; D call uncertain. This CDR3 is 13 amino acids long. V was pared by 2 bases and J by 1 base, with 6 bases between. Germline V CDR1 and CDR2: SGDLS, YYNGEE. The CDR3 coding sequence is TGTGCCAGCAGCGTGACGGGTAACTATGGCTACACCTTC. This gives the protein CASSVTGNYGYTF.

This CDR3 is CASSEARGITF. The CDR3 DNA reads TGTGCCAGCAGTGAAGCGCGGGGGATAACCTTC. This chain connects TRBV6-1 to TRBJ1-2, with TRBD1 as a possible D gene (5 bases). V lost 0 bases and J lost 14, with 10 bases in between. CDR1 and CDR2 (germline): MNHNS, SASEGT. The CDR3 sequence is 11 residues long.